Listed below are T cell receptor beta chains from one sample, sequenced in a study of regulatory T cells in long-lasting Graves disease. TCRdb fed the multiplex PCR reads into MiXCR, producing one record per CDR3 protein. In the table there are 550,000 to 700,000 distinct CDR3 sequences, roughly 16% of which are singletons. These sequences were also reported in another study, on T cells in Graves' hyperthyroidism and ophthalmopathy.

The sample consisted of peripheral blood mononuclear cells (PBMCs), taken at new diagnosis, from a patient treated with antithyroid drugs. These receptor sequences come from a man younger than 35 with Graves disease. Both conserved end residues are part of each CDR3. D genes are given only for firm matches. Size tells how often a clone was seen (once, few, many) or the class of an expanded clone, and some rows leave it out.

clone_size	v_call	d_call	j_call	cdr3_aa	cdr3_nt
.	TRBV5-4	.	TRBJ2-3	CASSLERLPDTQYF	TGTGCCAGCAGCTTGGAGAGACTCCCAGATACGCAGTATTTT
many	TRBV5-1	.	TRBJ1-2	CASSLEAHSNYGYTF	TGCGCCAGCAGCTTGGAGGCACACTCTAACTATGGCTACACCTTC
.	TRBV5-1	.	TRBJ1-1	CASSLGFAAAYTEALF	TGCGCCAGCAGCTTGGGGTTCGCGGCAGCTTACACTGAAGCTCTCTTT
many	TRBV7-3	.	TRBJ2-3	CASSLQSSTDTQYF	TGTGCCAGCAGTTTACAGAGTAGCACAGATACGCAGTATTTT
.	TRBV6-1	.	TRBJ2-7	CASSRGAVYEQYF	TGTGCCAGCAGTCGCGGGGCGGTCTACGAGCAGTACTTC
many	TRBV27	TRBD1	TRBJ1-5	CASSPQGENQPQHF	TGTGCCAGCAGTCCCCAGGGGGAGAATCAGCCCCAGCATTTT
few	TRBV19	TRBD2	TRBJ2-1	CASMGLAGDGEQFF	TGTGCCAGTATGGGACTAGCGGGAGATGGTGAGCAGTTCTTC
many	TRBV7-9	.	TRBJ2-1	CASSGDSNNEQFF	TGTGCCAGCAGCGGAGACAGTAACAATGAGCAGTTCTTC
few	TRBV7-9	TRBD1	TRBJ1-4	CASSPPVGQGHEKLFF	TGTGCCAGCAGCCCACCGGTGGGACAGGGGCACGAAAAACTGTTTTTT
.	TRBV29-1	.	TRBJ2-7	CSVVDSTSYEQYF	TGCAGCGTTGTAGACTCTACCAGCTACGAGCAGTACTTC
.	TRBV10-3	TRBD2	TRBJ2-2	CAIADYSGTTNTGELFF	TGTGCCATCGCAGACTATTCCGGGACTACGAACACCGGGGAGCTGTTTTTT
few	TRBV29-1	TRBD2	TRBJ2-1	CSVGGDSGRATEQFF	TGCAGCGTTGGTGGAGATAGCGGGAGGGCCACTGAGCAGTTCTTC
.	TRBV29-1	TRBD1	TRBJ2-7	CSVETRDRGDYEQYF	TGCAGCGTTGAGACCCGGGACAGGGGCGACTACGAGCAGTACTTC
few	TRBV30	.	TRBJ1-2	CAWRGGAIPSSTYGYTF	TGTGCCTGGAGAGGGGGGGCCATTCCTTCGTCGACCTATGGCTACACCTTC
.	TRBV7-8	.	TRBJ2-6	CASSPSGLHLSGANVLTF	TGTGCCAGCAGCCCCTCTGGACTGCACCTCTCTGGGGCCAACGTCCTGACTTTC
.	TRBV29-1	.	TRBJ1-2	CSVARGDYGYTF	TGCAGCGTAGCCCGGGGGGACTATGGCTACACCTTC
many	TRBV28	.	TRBJ2-7	CASRQRLGRVYEQYF	TGTGCCAGCAGGCAGCGACTGGGACGGGTCTACGAGCAGTACTTC
many	TRBV11-2	.	TRBJ1-2	CASSLARNYGYTF	TGTGCCAGCAGCTTAGCCCGTAACTATGGCTACACCTTC
.	TRBV11-2	.	TRBJ1-3	CASSPWRAGAGNTIYF	TGTGCCAGCAGCCCCTGGCGGGCAGGGGCTGGAAACACCATATATTTT
.	TRBV4-1	TRBD2	TRBJ2-7	CASSQVTQREGPRRYEQYF	TGCGCCAGCAGCCAAGTTACCCAGCGGGAGGGCCCGAGGAGATACGAGCAGTACTTC
.	TRBV6-1	.	TRBJ2-7	CASQTGSYEQYF	TGTGCCAGCCAAACAGGGTCCTACGAGCAGTACTTC
many	TRBV2	TRBD2	TRBJ2-1	CASPPGTSSYNEQFF	TGTGCCAGCCCCCCAGGGACTAGCTCTTACAATGAGCAGTTCTTC
many	TRBV7-2	.	TRBJ2-3	CAEWVDTQYF	TGTGCGGAGTGGGTGGATACGCAGTATTTT
.	TRBV7-9	.	TRBJ2-1	CASTASLQGGSEQFF	TGTGCCAGCACGGCCTCCCTCCAGGGGGGATCTGAGCAGTTCTTC